This paragraph reports one TCR beta chain. The sample belongs to a study of blood T cell repertoires in COVID-19. Overall study context: The study drew acute and convalescent COVID-19 samples from the United States, Italy and Spain.

Across under 25 US areas, participants ranged in age from about 18 to 89 years. Two negative PCRs, clearance, or symptom resolution characterized the recovered Cohort 3 donors. Method: immunoSEQ multiplex PCR; TCRdb's copy keeps in-frame clones and lacks some. The table has some 490,000 clones, roughly nine tenths seen once. The CDR3 extends over 15 amino acids. Trimming took off 0 bases at V and 4 bases at J, with 12 bases between the two ends. Germline V gene data show CDR1 as SGHRS and CDR2 as YFSETQ. The sequence derives from a woman aged 55-75 years who had recovered from COVID-19. The material sequenced was PBMCs or T cells enriched from blood (not recorded which). The rearrangement links TRBV5-1 to TRBJ2-3; possible D gene TRBD1, 6 bases. CDR3 nucleotides: TGCGCCAGCAGCTTGGCGGCGGCAGGGGCAGATACGCAGTATTTT. It specifies CASSLAAAGADTQYF.